This paragraph covers one TCR beta chain sequence. Repertoires were generated with immunoSEQ multiplex PCR, while TCRdb's copy carries only in-frame clones and drops some. The sample has some 110,000 clones, roughly 89% seen once. This sample stems from a study of blood T cell repertoires in COVID-19. Study at large: The cDNA or gDNA used as material had been derived from T cells, B-cell-depleted T cells, or PBMCs.

The V end was cut by 9 bases, the J end by 5 bases, with 17 bases between. The CDR3 runs 13 residues. Germline loops: CDR1 SGHNT, CDR2 YYREEE (reference sequence). The chain recombines TRBV5-4 with TRBJ2-5; D gene uncertain. The TCR was taken from a human donor in a cohort sampled during active COVID-19. Input material: peripheral blood. The CDR3 region is CATQPGLGETQYF. CDR3 in DNA: TGTGCCACCCAGCCTGGCCTCGGGGAGACCCAGTACTTC.